This T cell receptor (beta chain) was found in a study of shared clonotypes between healthy human individuals. Points from the study as a whole: Naive CD4 clonotypes were shared across a few donors at 4% to 5%. Among donors, sharing of clonotypes was expected to be affected by sequencing depth.

The V gene lost 5 bases and the J gene lost 2 bases, with 10 bases spanning the gap. Germline CDR1 SNHLY, CDR2 FYNNEI. The CDR3 consists of 14 residues. At the deep level, the assay was run. Data came from immunoSEQ multiplex PCR; TCRdb stores just in-frame clones and leaves some out. The sample gives more than 2 million clones, 95% of which show up once; under 0.15% is in the top ten. With regard to this clone: Its antigen is not known. The same CDR3 is also encoded by other DNA sequences in this sample.

This chain joins TRBV2 and TRBJ1-5; a possible D gene is TRBD1 (6 bases). Source material: naive CD4+ T cells sorted from blood. Subset specified: CD45RA+ positively selected. The clonotype originates from a man aged 18 to 29 in good health. The CDR3: CASSRGAGNQPQHF. In DNA form, the CDR3 reads TGTGCCAGCAGTAGGGGGGCCGGCAATCAGCCCCAGCATTTT. Combining the CDR3 with reference TRBV2 and TRBJ1-5 gives the whole variable domain EPEVTQTPSHQVTQMGQEVILRCVPISNHLYFYWYRQILGQKVEFLVSFYNNEISEKSEIFDDQFSVERPDGSNFTLKIRSTKLEDSAMYFCASSRGAGNQPQHFGDGTRLSIL.